This passage covers 19 T cell receptor beta chains from one sample sequenced in a study of shared clonotypes between healthy human individuals. Produced via immunoSEQ multiplex PCR; TCRdb's table is partial and in-frame only. The sample includes 2 million to 2.5 million clones, 93% of them seen just once. The material sequenced was naive CD4+ T cells from PBMCs. Subset defined: CD45RA+ positively selected. Receptor source: a young man in good health. Some clones in this sample may be carry-over from other donors' samples.

This clone was detected only once. This chain joins TRBV19 and TRBJ1-2; D is unclear. Deletions cut 5 bases from V and 5 bases from J, with 6 bases between. Germline lookup yields CDR1 LNHDA and CDR2 SQIVND (reference sequence). There are 11 residues in the CDR3. The CDR3 sequence is CASSGLYGYTF. The CDR3 region has the DNA TGTGCCAGTAGTGGGTTGTATGGCTACACCTTC.

This chain joins TRBV28 and TRBJ2-3, with D uncertain. Germline CDR1 and CDR2: MDHEN and SYDVKM. Trimming removed 6 bases at V and 7 bases at J, with 14 bases between. This CDR3 has 13 residues. The CDR3 region is CASSRGRPNTQYF. The CDR3 bases are TGTGCCAGCAGCAGAGGACGGCCAAATACGCAGTATTTT.

The chain is built from TRBV6-4 and TRBJ2-3; D call uncertain. Germline CDR1 MRHNA, CDR2 SNTAGT. This CDR3 has 14 amino acids. Trimming pared 2 bases from V and 4 bases from J, leaving 10 bases between. CDR3 protein: CASSDMGISDTQYF. The CDR3, as DNA: TGTGCCAGCAGTGACATGGGGATCTCAGATACGCAGTATTTT.

V and J are TRBV18 and TRBJ1-4, with 11 bases matching TRBD1. The CDR3 extends over 15 amino acids. Germline assignment: CDR1 KGHSH and CDR2 LQKENI. V lost 0 bases to trimming and J lost 8 bases; unmatched junction nucleotides: 2. The CDR3 loop is CASSPPDRGREKLFF. The DNA of the CDR3 is TGTGCCAGCTCACCACCGGACAGGGGGCGGGAAAAACTGTTTTTT.

This sequence joins TRBV5-1 and TRBJ2-1; D gene uncertain. Germline-derived CDR1 and CDR2 are SGHRS and YFSETQ. The CDR3 contains 16 residues. Trimming cost V 2 bases and J 1 base, with 13 bases left between them. For the CDR3, the DNA is TGCGCCAGCAGCTTCGAGACTCCTCTGTCCTACAATGAGCAGTTCTTC. It specifies CASSFETPLSYNEQFF.

The chain carries TRBV19 and TRBJ1-2; a weak D match, TRBD1 (5 bases). This CDR3 is 16 amino acids long. Germline assignment: CDR1 LNHDA and CDR2 SQIVND (reference sequence). The ends were cut back, 3 bases at V and 4 bases at J, with 18 bases in the middle. The CDR3 nucleotides read TGTGCCAGTAGTATTCTTGGGACCCCTGGGAGCTATGGCTACACCTTC. This translates into CASSILGTPGSYGYTF.

This chain links TRBV28 with TRBJ1-3; TRBD1 agrees at 10 bases. Trimming took 6 bases from V and 1 from J; bases not matched to a gene: 3. Germline V gene sequence: CDR1 MDHEN, CDR2 SYDVKM. The CDR3 spans 15 residues. The CDR3 sequence: CASSWDRGSGNTIYF. The CDR3 DNA reads as TGTGCCAGCAGCTGGGACAGGGGATCTGGAAACACCATATATTTT.

The chain employs TRBV12-5 and TRBJ2-7; TRBD2 aligns across 7 bases. Trimming cost V 5 bases and J 5 bases; bases outside gene matches: 3. Germline lookup yields CDR1 LGHNT and CDR2 FRNRAP. The CDR3 is made up of 12 amino acids. The CDR3 DNA reads TGTGCTAGTGGTCCAGGGAGGGACGAGCAGTACTTC. It yields the protein CASGPGRDEQYF.

The genes are TRBV30 and TRBJ2-7; D is possibly TRBD1 or TRBD2 (5 bases each). Germline-derived CDR1 and CDR2 are GTSNPN and SVGIG (reference sequence). The CDR3 is 15 residues long. V was cut by 1 base and J by 0 bases, with 13 bases left in between. The CDR3 loop is CAWSEGTAVSYEQYF. CDR3 DNA: TGTGCCTGGAGTGAAGGGACCGCCGTCTCCTACGAGCAGTACTTC. Full variable domain (outside the CDR3, taken from reference TRBV30 and TRBJ2-7): SQTIHQWPATLVQPVGSPLSLECTVEGTSNPNLYWYRQAAGRGLQLLFYSVGIGQISSEVPQNLSASRPQDRQFILSSKKLLLSDSGFYLCAWSEGTAVSYEQYFGPGTRLTVT.

This chain joins TRBV28 and TRBJ1-1; a possible D gene is TRBD1 (6 bases). V was clipped by 5 bases and J by 1 base, with 17 bases between them. CDR3 length: 16 amino acids. The germline V gene encodes CDR1 MDHEN and CDR2 SYDVKM. The CDR3 loop is CASSQVKGQKNTEAFF. CDR3 nucleotides: TGTGCCAGCAGTCAGGTAAAAGGACAGAAGAACACTGAAGCTTTCTTT.

The V gene is TRBV23-1, the J gene TRBJ1-5; 12 nucleotides match TRBD1. TRBV23-1 is filed as an ORF, its function uncertain. The CDR3 consists of 20 residues. V lost 0 bases, J lost 3 bases, and 12 bases stayed unmatched. CDR3: CASSQSGQGADIFPNQPQHF. CDR3 bases: TGCGCCAGCAGTCAATCGGGACAGGGGGCGGATATTTTTCCCAATCAGCCCCAGCATTTT.

J is TRBJ1-2 and V is TRBV20-1; D unresolved. CDR1 is DFQATT, CDR2 SNEGSKA, per germline (reference sequence). V lost 6 bases to trimming and J lost 8 bases, with 4 bases between them. This CDR3 spans 8 amino acids. The CDR3 DNA follows: TGCAGTGCCATGGGCTACACCTTC. Its translation is CSAMGYTF.

The V gene is TRBV5-4, the J gene TRBJ2-7; D possibly corresponds to TRBD2 (6 bases). Germline V gene lookup returns CDR1 SGHNT and CDR2 YYREEE (reference sequence). Trimming shortened V by 4 bases and J by 3 bases, and 14 bases separated the two germline ends. The length of the CDR3 is 14 residues. Here the CDR3 DNA reads TGTGCCAGCAGCCCCTCCGGGACTTACTACGAGCAGTACTTC. Protein sequence: CASSPSGTYYEQYF.

This clone was counted a single time. The chain has TRBV5-8 and TRBJ1-5; D not resolved. With 0 bases removed from V and 2 bases from J, the gap between germline ends came to 9 bases. The CDR3 is made up of 15 amino acids. From germline, CDR1 is SGHTS and CDR2 YDEGEE. The CDR3 sequence is CASSLGGYRNQPQHF. DNA of the CDR3: TGTGCCAGCAGCTTGGGGGGATATCGCAATCAGCCCCAGCATTTT.

The chain recombines TRBV7-2 with TRBJ2-1; maybe TRBD1 (6 bases). Trimming pared 7 bases from V and 6 bases from J, leaving 19 bases between. CDR1 is SGHTA and CDR2 is FQGNSA in the germline V gene. This CDR3 is 15 amino acids long. CDR3 sequence (DNA): TGTGCCAGCACCTCAATTTCGACAGGACGCAATGAGCAGTTCTTC. The encoded protein is CASTSISTGRNEQFF.

In the case of this clone: Other DNA sequences of this sample code for an identical CDR3. This chain joins TRBV7-9 and TRBJ1-2, with D tentatively TRBD1 (6 bases). CDR1 and CDR2 from the germline V gene are SEHNR and FQNEAQ (reference sequence). The ends were cut back, 2 bases at V and 5 bases at J, with 9 bases in the middle. The CDR3 is made up of 13 amino acids. This chain's CDR3 is CASSLSGDYGYTF. Here the CDR3 DNA reads TGTGCCAGCAGCTTATCAGGGGATTATGGCTACACCTTC. The whole variable domain, filled in from reference TRBV7-9 and TRBJ1-2, reads DTGVSQNPRHKITKRGQNVTFRCDPISEHNRLYWYRQTLGQGPEFLTYFQNEAQLEKSRLLSDRFSAERPKGSFSTLEIQRTEQGDSAMYLCASSLSGDYGYTFGSGTRLTVV.

The chain joins TRBV2 to TRBJ2-7; D possibly corresponds to TRBD2 (6 bases). Trimming shortened V by 2 bases and J by 1 base, and 12 bases separated the two germline ends. Per germline, CDR1 SNHLY and CDR2 FYNNEI. The length of the CDR3 is 15 residues. The CDR3 reads CASSEWGDLSYEQYF. DNA for the CDR3: TGTGCCAGCAGTGAATGGGGGGACCTTTCCTACGAGCAGTACTTC.

The rearrangement joins TRBV5-1 to TRBJ1-4, with 7 bases aligning to TRBD1. Germline CDR1 reads SGHRS; CDR2 reads YFSETQ. There are 14 residues in the CDR3. Losses at the gene ends were 4 bases for V and 3 bases for J; bases not matched to a gene: 3. The CDR3 here is CASSIGTANEKLFF. DNA for the CDR3: TGCGCCAGCAGCATTGGGACAGCTAATGAAAAACTGTTTTTT.

The V call is TRBV6-5, the J call TRBJ1-3; tentatively, D is TRBD1 (6 bases). Germline V gene sequence: CDR1 MNHEY, CDR2 SVGAGI. V dropped 6 bases and J dropped 7 bases, with 16 bases sitting between them. CDR3 length: 14 amino acids. CDR3 in amino acids: CASSPQGDVNTIYF. DNA for the CDR3: TGTGCCAGCAGCCCACAGGGTGATGTTAACACCATATATTTT.